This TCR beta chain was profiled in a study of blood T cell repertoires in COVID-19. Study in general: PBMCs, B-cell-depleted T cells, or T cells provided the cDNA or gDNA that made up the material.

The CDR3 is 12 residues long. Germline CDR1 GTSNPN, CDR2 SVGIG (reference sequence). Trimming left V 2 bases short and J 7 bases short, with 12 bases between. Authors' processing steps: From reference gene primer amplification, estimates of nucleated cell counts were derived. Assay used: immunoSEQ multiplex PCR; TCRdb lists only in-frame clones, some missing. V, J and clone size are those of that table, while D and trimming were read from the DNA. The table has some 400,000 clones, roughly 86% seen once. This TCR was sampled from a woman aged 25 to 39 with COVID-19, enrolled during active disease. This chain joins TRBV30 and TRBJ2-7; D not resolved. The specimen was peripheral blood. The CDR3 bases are TGTGCCTGGAGTCCCACACCCTGGGAGCAGTACTTC. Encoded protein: CAWSPTPWEQYF.